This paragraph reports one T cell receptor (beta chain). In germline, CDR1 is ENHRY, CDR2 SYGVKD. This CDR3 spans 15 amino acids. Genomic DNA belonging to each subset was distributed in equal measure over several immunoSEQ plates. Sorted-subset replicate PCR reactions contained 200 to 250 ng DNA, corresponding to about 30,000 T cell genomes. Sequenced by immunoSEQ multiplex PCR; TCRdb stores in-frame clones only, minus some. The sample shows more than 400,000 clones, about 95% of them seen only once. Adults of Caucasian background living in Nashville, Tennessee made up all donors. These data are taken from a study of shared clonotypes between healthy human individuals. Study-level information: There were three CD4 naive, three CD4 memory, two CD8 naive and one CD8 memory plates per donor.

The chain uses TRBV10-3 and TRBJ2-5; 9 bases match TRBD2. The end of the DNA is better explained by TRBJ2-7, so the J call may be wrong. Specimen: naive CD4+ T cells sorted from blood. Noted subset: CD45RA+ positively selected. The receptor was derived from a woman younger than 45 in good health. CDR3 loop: CAIRGASGAGYEQYF. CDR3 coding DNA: TGTGCCATCAGGGGGGCTAGCGGGGCTGGCTACGAGCAGTACTTC.